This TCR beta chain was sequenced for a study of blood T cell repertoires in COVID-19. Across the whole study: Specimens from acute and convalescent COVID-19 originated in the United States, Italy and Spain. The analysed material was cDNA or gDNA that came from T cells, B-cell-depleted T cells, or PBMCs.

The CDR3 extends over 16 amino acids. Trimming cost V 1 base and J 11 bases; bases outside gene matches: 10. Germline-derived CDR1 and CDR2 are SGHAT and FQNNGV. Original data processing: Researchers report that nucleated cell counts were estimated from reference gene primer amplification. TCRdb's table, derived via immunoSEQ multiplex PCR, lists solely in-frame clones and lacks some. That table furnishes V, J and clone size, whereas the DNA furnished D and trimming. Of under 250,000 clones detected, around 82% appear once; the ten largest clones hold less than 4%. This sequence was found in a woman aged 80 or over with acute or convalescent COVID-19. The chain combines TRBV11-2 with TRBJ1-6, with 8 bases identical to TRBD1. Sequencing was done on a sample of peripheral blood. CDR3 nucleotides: TGTGCCAGCAGCTTAGGGGCAGGGGGCCCTATGGCACCCCTCCACTTT. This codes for CASSLGAGGPMAPLHF.